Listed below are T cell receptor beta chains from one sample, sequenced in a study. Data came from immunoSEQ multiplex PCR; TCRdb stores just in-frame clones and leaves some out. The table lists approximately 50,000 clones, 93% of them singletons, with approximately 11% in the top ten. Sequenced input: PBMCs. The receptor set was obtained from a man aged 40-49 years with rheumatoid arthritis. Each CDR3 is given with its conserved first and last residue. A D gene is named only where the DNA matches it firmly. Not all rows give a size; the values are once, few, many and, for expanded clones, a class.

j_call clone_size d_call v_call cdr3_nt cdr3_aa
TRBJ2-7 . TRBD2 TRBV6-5 TGTGCCAGCAGTTACAGTAGCGGGGGGACCTACGAGCAGTACTTC CASSYSSGGTYEQYF
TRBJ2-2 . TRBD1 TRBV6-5 TGTGCCAGCAGTTACGCGACAGGGGTCCACGGGGAGCTGTTTTTT CASSYATGVHGELFF
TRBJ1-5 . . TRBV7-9 TGTGCCAGCAGCTTAACTGCTCAGCCCCAGCATTTT CASSLTAQPQHF
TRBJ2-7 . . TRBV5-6 TGTGCCAGCAGCTTCTCCTACGAGCAGTACTTC CASSFSYEQYF
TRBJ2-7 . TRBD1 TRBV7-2 TGTGCCAGCAGACGAGGTAGGGGGCTCTCCTACGAGCAGTACTTC CASRRGRGLSYEQYF
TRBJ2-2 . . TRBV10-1 TGCGCCAGCAGCGGACAGTCGAACACCGGGGAGCTGTTTTTT CASSGQSNTGELFF
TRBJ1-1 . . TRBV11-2 TGTGCCAGCAGCCCTCTGGACGGCATTAACACTGAAGCTTTCTTT CASSPLDGINTEAFF
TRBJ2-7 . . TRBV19 TGTGCCAGTAGTATTACGGGGCAGAGACTTCAGCACTTC CASSITGQRLQHF
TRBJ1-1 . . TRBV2 TGTGCCAGCAGTGAACAGGCGATGGACACTGAAGCTTTCTTT CASSEQAMDTEAFF
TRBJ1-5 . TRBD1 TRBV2 TGTGCCAGCAGAACCGGGACAGGGGGCAATCAGCCCCAGCATTTT CASRTGTGGNQPQHF
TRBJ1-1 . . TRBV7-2 TGTGCCAGCAGCTTATTAGGAGGGAACACTGAAGCTTTCTTT CASSLLGGNTEAFF
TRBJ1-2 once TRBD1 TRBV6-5 TGTGCCAGCAGTTATGGACAGGCAAACTATGGCTACACCTTC CASSYGQANYGYTF
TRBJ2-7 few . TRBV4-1 TGCGCCAGCAGCCGCGGAGGGTTGGGTGGAGACGAGCAGTACTTC CASSRGGLGGDEQYF
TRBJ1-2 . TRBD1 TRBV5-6 TGTGCCAGCAGCATCAGACAGGGCGACTATGGCTACACCTTC CASSIRQGDYGYTF
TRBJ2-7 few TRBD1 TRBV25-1 TGTGCCAGCAGTGACAGGGGGAACGAGCAGTACTTC CASSDRGNEQYF
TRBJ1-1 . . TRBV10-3 TGTGCCATCAGTGAGCCAGGACCAGTGAGAGCTTTCTTT CAISEPGPVRAFF
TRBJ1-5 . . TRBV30 TGTGCCTGGAGTCGTAGGGCCGCGGGACAGCCCCAGCATTTT CAWSRRAAGQPQHF
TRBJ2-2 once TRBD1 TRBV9 TGTGCCAGCAGCTTCCGGACAGGGGGCCGGATGAGCACCGGGGAGCTGTTTTTT CASSFRTGGRMSTGELFF
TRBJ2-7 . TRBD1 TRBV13 TGTGCCAGCAGCCCGCGACAGGGGGTTTCCTACGAGCAGTACTTC CASSPRQGVSYEQYF
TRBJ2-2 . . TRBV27 TGTGCCAGCAGTTTAGGTCAGTCCCCCGGGGAGCTGTTTTTT CASSLGQSPGELFF
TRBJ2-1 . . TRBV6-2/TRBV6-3 TGTGCCAGCAGTTCCTCATTCACAGGACTTTTTCAGTTCTTC CASSSSFTGLFQFF
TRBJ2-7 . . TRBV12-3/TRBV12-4 TGTGCCAGCAGCCAAAAGGGGTACGAGCAGTACTTC CASSQKGYEQYF
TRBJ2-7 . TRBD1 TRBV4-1 TGCGCCAGCAGCCAAGATGATCTGGGACAGGGGGCGCAGGAGCAGTACTTC CASSQDDLGQGAQEQYF
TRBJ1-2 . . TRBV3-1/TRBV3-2 TGTGCCAGCAGCCAATGGGCTAACTATGGCTACACCTTC CASSQWANYGYTF
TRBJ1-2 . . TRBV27 TGTGCCAGCAGTCCACCCAGGGTGGGAAGATCGGGCGGCTACACCTTC CASSPPRVGRSGGYTF
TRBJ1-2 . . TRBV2 TGTGCCAGCAGTAACAGGAATTCGAAGGACTATGGCTACACCTTC CASSNRNSKDYGYTF
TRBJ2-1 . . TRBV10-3 TGTGCCATCAGGAGGGAGGGGGTAGGCTACAATGAGCAGTTCTTC CAIRREGVGYNEQFF
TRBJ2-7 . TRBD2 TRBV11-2 TGTGCCAGCGAGAGCCTAGCGGACTACGAGCAGTACTTC CASESLADYEQYF
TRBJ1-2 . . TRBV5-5 TGTGCCAGCAGCTGGAACAGCCGCCACAGTGATGGCTACACCTTC CASSWNSRHSDGYTF